The clone carrying this TCR beta chain was counted a single time. What it recognizes is unknown. The PCR was carried out with 60 Vbeta primers and 13 Jbeta primers. TCRdb's copy holds only in-frame clones and misses some; the assay was immunoSEQ multiplex PCR. The sample carries some 130,000 clones, roughly three quarters recorded once. The sample originates from a study of cytomegalovirus exposure and HLA in healthy donors. General study findings and limits: Upon later analysis, HLA-associated TCR beta chains proved more clonally expanded than other, equally common chains. Among the CMV-associated chains, three were confirmed in vitro as specific for CMV antigens.

CDR3 size: 13 residues. Germline CDR1 SEHNR, CDR2 FQNEAQ (reference sequence). Trimming cost V 4 bases and J 7 bases; bases outside gene matches: 5. J is TRBJ1-1 and V is TRBV7-9; TRBD1 aligns across 8 bases. The sequence was obtained from a man aged 25-40 years in good health and CMV-seronegative. Specimen: PBMCs. The CDR3: CASSYRDRLEAFF. The CDR3 nucleotides read TGTGCCAGCAGCTACAGGGACAGGCTTGAAGCTTTCTTT.